Shown below are 27 T cell receptor beta chains from a single sample sequenced in a study of cytomegalovirus exposure and HLA in healthy donors. Assay: immunoSEQ multiplex PCR; the TCRdb copy retains only in-frame clones and omits some. The sample has 100,000 to 150,000 clones; roughly 95% are singletons. Sequencing used PBMCs. Every receptor here comes from a man between 18 and 35 years old in good health and CMV-seronegative.

The V call is TRBV7-2, the J call TRBJ2-1; D is perhaps TRBD2 (5 bases). The germline V gene has CDR1 SGHTA and CDR2 FQGNSA. V lost 1 base to trimming and J lost 8 bases, with 15 bases between them. The CDR3 has 15 residues. In DNA, the CDR3 is TGTGCCAGCAGCTTAGGGCGGGTTTCCGTGGATGAGCAGTTCTTC. Protein product: CASSLGRVSVDEQFF.

The rearrangement links TRBV29-1 to TRBJ2-7, with 8 bases identical to TRBD2. CDR3 length: 12 residues. Per germline, CDR1 SQVTM and CDR2 ANQGSEA. The CDR3 coding sequence is TGCGGAGGACTAGCCCCCTCGTACGAGCAGTACTTC. Protein product: CGGLAPSYEQYF.

The chain combines TRBV6-5 with TRBJ1-5; D might be TRBD1 (5 bases). This CDR3 comprises 15 residues. V was cut by 2 bases and J by 0 bases, with 8 bases left in between. CDR1 is MNHEY, CDR2 SVGAGI, per germline. The DNA of the CDR3 is TGTGCCAGCAGTTACGACAGTTATAGCAATCAGCCCCAGCATTTT. Translation: CASSYDSYSNQPQHF.

This sequence joins TRBV25-1 and TRBJ1-1; weak D call: TRBD1 (5 bases). The CDR3 is made up of 14 amino acids. Germline V gives CDR1 MGHDK, CDR2 SYGVNS. Between the trimmed V and J ends, which lost 5 bases and 6 bases, there was a span of 16 bases. The CDR3 bases are TGTGCCAGCAGTTTGGGGGGGATTAGTGCTGAAGCTTTCTTT. This translates into CASSLGGISAEAFF.

This chain connects TRBV11-2 to TRBJ2-7; maybe TRBD1 (6 bases). The germline V and J ends were trimmed by 5 bases and 3 bases, with 14 bases remaining between them. The CDR3 consists of 14 residues. In germline, CDR1 is SGHAT, CDR2 FQNNGV. The CDR3 bases are TGTGCCAGCAGCCCCAAACAGGGCTTCTACGAGCAGTACTTC. Encoded protein: CASSPKQGFYEQYF.

This chain connects TRBV19 to TRBJ2-7; TRBD2 agrees at 7 bases. Germline CDR1 and CDR2: LNHDA and SQIVND (reference sequence). CDR3 length: 15 residues. V trimming: 4 bases; J trimming: 3 bases; junction bases outside the gene matches: 9. The CDR3 here is CASSNRAGFVYEQYF. The CDR3 DNA follows: TGTGCCAGTAGTAACCGAGCGGGGTTCGTCTACGAGCAGTACTTC. Variable domain in full (rest from reference TRBV19 and TRBJ2-7): DGGITQSPKYLFRKEGQNVTLSCEQNLNHDAMYWYRQDPGQGLRLIYYSQIVNDFQKGDIAEGYSVSREKKESFPLTVTSAQKNPTAFYLCASSNRAGFVYEQYFGPGTRLTVT.

V gene TRBV4-3 combines with J gene TRBJ1-2, with D possibly matching TRBD1 (5 bases). Germline CDR1 LGHNA, CDR2 YSLEER. This CDR3 region has 16 residues. V lost 3 bases, J lost 4 bases, and 18 bases lay in between. The CDR3 is CASSHASEGAGYGYTF. CDR3 DNA sequence: TGCGCCAGCAGCCATGCCTCCGAAGGGGCCGGCTATGGCTACACCTTC.

The V call is TRBV13, the J call TRBJ2-5, with D unresolved. V shed 4 bases and J shed 5 bases, with 8 bases lying between them. The germline gives CDR1 PRHDT, CDR2 FYEKMQ (reference sequence). The CDR3 is 12 amino acids. The CDR3 loop reads CASSSLGETQYF. The DNA for the CDR3 is TGTGCCAGCAGCTCCCTGGGCGAGACCCAGTACTTC.

The V gene is TRBV7-2, the J gene TRBJ2-5, with a possible D match to TRBD1 (6 bases). V was clipped by 11 bases and J by 5 bases, with 18 bases between them. CDR3 size: 13 residues. Germline V gives CDR1 SGHTA, CDR2 FQGNSA. CDR3 nucleotides: TGTGCCGTTACAGGGTCCCCCGGGGAGACCCAGTACTTC. Its protein is CAVTGSPGETQYF.

This clone has more than one count but fewer than ten. The CDR3 DNA is TGTGCCACGGGCAGGGGGATCGACTATGGCTACACCTTC. This encodes CATGRGIDYGYTF. The chain couples TRBV6-5 to TRBJ1-2; 7 positions agree with TRBD1. CDR1 is MNHEY, CDR2 SVGAGI, per germline. J was trimmed by 3 bases and V by 10 bases; bases with no gene match: 8. This CDR3 region has 13 residues.

The gene calls are TRBV14 and TRBJ2-3; TRBD2 aligns across 9 bases. The V gene end was trimmed by 4 bases and the J gene end by 3 bases; junction bases not matched to a gene: 5. There are 15 residues in the CDR3. Germline V gives CDR1 SGHDN, CDR2 FVKESK. The CDR3 coding sequence is TGTGCCAGCAGCCTTAGCGGGAGAGAAACAGATACGCAGTATTTT. Translation: CASSLSGRETDTQYF.

V gene TRBV18 combines with J gene TRBJ2-7; 7 bases fit TRBD2. The CDR3 is 14 residues long. Germline CDR1 reads KGHSH; CDR2 reads LQKENI. V was pared by 3 bases and J by 4 bases, with 6 bases of the junction left unmatched. The CDR3 reads CASSPSGMMYEQYF. CDR3 coding DNA: TGTGCCAGCTCACCGAGCGGGATGATGTACGAGCAGTACTTC.

The chain has TRBV4-2 and TRBJ2-5; weak D call: TRBD2 (5 bases). The ends were cut back, 4 bases at V and 9 bases at J, with 12 bases in the middle. The CDR3 has 12 amino acids. Germline V lookup: CDR1 LGHNA, CDR2 YNFKEQ. This CDR3 is CASSPGEWPQYF. For the CDR3, the DNA is TGTGCCAGCAGCCCCGGGGAGTGGCCCCAGTACTTC.

V is TRBV9 and J is TRBJ2-5; D possibly corresponds to TRBD1 (5 bases). V was pared by 0 bases and J by 1 base, with 13 bases between. CDR1 is SGDLS, CDR2 YYNGEE, per germline. There are 16 residues in the CDR3. The CDR3 bases are TGTGCCAGCAGCGTAGGGGTATCAAGGGGCCAAGAGACCCAGTACTTC. Translation gives CASSVGVSRGQETQYF.

The chain carries TRBV30 and TRBJ2-7; 8 positions agree with TRBD1. Germline CDR1 GTSNPN, CDR2 SVGIG (reference sequence). The CDR3 runs to 14 residues. The J segment lost 2 bases and the V segment lost 6 bases, leaving 9 bases of the junction unmatched. The CDR3 reads CACRGTGDPYEQYF. Written as DNA, the CDR3 is TGTGCCTGTCGCGGGACAGGCGATCCCTACGAGCAGTACTTC.

The chain carries TRBV27 and TRBJ2-7; TRBD1 might be the D (6 bases). Trimming left V 7 bases short and J 1 base short, with 11 bases between. The V gene's germline CDR1 is MNHEY and CDR2 SMNVEV (reference sequence). This CDR3 region has 13 residues. CDR3 loop: CASTNQGSYEQYF. In DNA form, the CDR3 reads TGTGCCAGCACCAACCAGGGGTCCTACGAGCAGTACTTC.

This chain links TRBV7-3 with TRBJ1-1, with 7 bases aligning to TRBD1. The CDR3 is made up of 14 amino acids. V shed 1 base, J shed 8 bases, and the junction held 7 bases outside the gene matches. Per germline, CDR1 SGHTA and CDR2 FQGTGA. CDR3 DNA sequence: TGTGCCAGCAGCTTAAACCGGGACAGCGAAGAAGCTTTCTTT. It encodes CASSLNRDSEEAFF. The variable domain in full, with the rest retrieved from reference TRBV7-3 and TRBJ1-1, is GAGVSQTPSNKVTEKGKYVELRCDPISGHTALYWYRQSLGQGPEFLIYFQGTGAADDSGLPNDRFFAVRPEGSVSTLKIQRTERGDSAVYLCASSLNRDSEEAFFGQGTRLTVV.

The V and J genes are TRBV4-3 and TRBJ2-3; D unclear. The ends were cut back, 1 base at V and 1 base at J, with 6 bases in the middle. This CDR3 is 14 amino acids long. Germline V gene lookup returns CDR1 LGHNA and CDR2 YSLEER. CDR3 region: CASSQATGTDTQYF. DNA for the CDR3: TGCGCCAGCAGCCAAGCTACAGGCACAGATACGCAGTATTTT.

The J gene is TRBJ2-3, the V gene TRBV4-2, with 7 bases matching TRBD2. Germline values: CDR1 LGHNA, CDR2 YNFKEQ. Trimming removed 0 bases from V and 0 bases from J; junction bases left unmatched: 6. CDR3 length: 17 residues. The CDR3 DNA reads TGTGCCAGCAGCCAAGATAATCTAGCGGAAAGCACAGATACGCAGTATTTT. It specifies CASSQDNLAESTDTQYF.

This chain uses TRBV28 with TRBJ1-5, with 7 bases aligning to TRBD1. In germline, CDR1 is MDHEN, CDR2 SYDVKM. The CDR3 is made up of 16 amino acids. J was trimmed by 5 bases and V by 6 bases; bases with no gene match: 13. Here the CDR3 reads CASSSGGGLNDQPQHF. Here the CDR3 DNA reads TGTGCCAGCAGCTCAGGGGGAGGACTTAACGATCAGCCCCAGCATTTT.

This chain joins TRBV5-1 and TRBJ1-5; 8 positions agree with TRBD1. The length of the CDR3 is 12 residues. With V trimmed by 5 bases and J by 9 bases, 4 bases remained unmatched. Germline V gene lookup returns CDR1 SGHRS and CDR2 YFSETQ. CDR3 loop: CASREGTGPQHF. The CDR3 DNA is TGCGCCAGCAGGGAGGGGACAGGGCCCCAGCATTTT. Variable domain in full (rest from reference TRBV5-1 and TRBJ1-5): KAGVTQTPRYLIKTRGQQVTLSCSPISGHRSVSWYQQTPGQGLQFLFEYFSETQRNKGNFPGRFSGRQFSNSRSEMNVSTLELGDSALYLCASREGTGPQHFGDGTRLSIL.

V is TRBV5-4 and J is TRBJ1-5; 8 nucleotides align to TRBD1. The CDR3 runs to 15 residues. CDR1 is SGHNT and CDR2 is YYREEE in the germline V gene (reference sequence). V lost 4 bases, J lost 7 bases, and 10 bases stayed unmatched. CDR3 loop: CASSPAPGTGQPQHF. The CDR3 DNA reads as TGTGCCAGCAGCCCCGCCCCGGGGACAGGACAGCCCCAGCATTTT. Full variable domain (rest looked up from reference TRBV5-4 and TRBJ1-5): ETGVTQSPTHLIKTRGQQVTLRCSSQSGHNTVSWYQQALGQGPQFIFQYYREEENGRGNFPPRFSGLQFPNYSSELNVNALELDDSALYLCASSPAPGTGQPQHFGDGTRLSIL.

The chain combines TRBV6-5 with TRBJ2-2; 9 bases align to TRBD2. V shed 0 bases and J 3 bases; nucleotides not matched to a gene: 2. CDR1 and CDR2 from the germline V gene are MNHEY and SVGAGI. The CDR3 length is 16 residues. CDR3: CASSYSTSGDTGELFF. CDR3 DNA sequence: TGTGCCAGCAGTTACTCGACTAGCGGTGACACCGGGGAGCTGTTTTTT.

The chain recombines TRBV28 with TRBJ1-4, with D perhaps TRBD1 (6 bases). V shed 6 bases and J shed 8 bases, with 19 bases lying between them. Germline V gene lookup returns CDR1 MDHEN and CDR2 SYDVKM. CDR3 length: 15 residues. The CDR3 nucleotides read TGTGCCAGCAGCCCTTTCGGGCAGGGGAACGAAAAACTGTTTTTT. It specifies CASSPFGQGNEKLFF.

V and J are TRBV29-1 and TRBJ2-7, with 7 nucleotides matching TRBD1. The CDR3 extends over 13 amino acids. The J segment lost 5 bases and the V segment lost 4 bases, leaving 8 bases of the junction unmatched. Germline CDR1 SQVTM, CDR2 ANQGSEA. The CDR3 here is CSVARGRSDEQYF. DNA of the CDR3: TGCAGCGTTGCTAGGGGGCGGTCGGACGAGCAGTACTTC.

The CDR3 is CASSLASGTGTEAFF. The DNA of the CDR3 is TGTGCCAGCAGCTTAGCGAGCGGGACAGGCACTGAAGCTTTCTTT. This rearrangement joins TRBV7-2 to TRBJ1-1; 8 bases map to TRBD1. The CDR3 covers 15 residues. Unmatched junction bases numbered 4, after V lost 0 bases and J lost 4 bases. Germline CDR1 and CDR2: SGHTA and FQGNSA.

The gene calls are TRBV29-1 and TRBJ2-3; 7 bases match TRBD1. V lost 6 bases to trimming and J lost 0 bases; unmatched junction nucleotides: 6. The length of the CDR3 is 14 residues. Per the germline V gene, CDR1 is SQVTM and CDR2 is ANQGSEA. CDR3 in amino acids: CSVADRASTDTQYF. The CDR3 region has the DNA TGCAGCGTGGCAGACAGGGCTAGCACAGATACGCAGTATTTT.